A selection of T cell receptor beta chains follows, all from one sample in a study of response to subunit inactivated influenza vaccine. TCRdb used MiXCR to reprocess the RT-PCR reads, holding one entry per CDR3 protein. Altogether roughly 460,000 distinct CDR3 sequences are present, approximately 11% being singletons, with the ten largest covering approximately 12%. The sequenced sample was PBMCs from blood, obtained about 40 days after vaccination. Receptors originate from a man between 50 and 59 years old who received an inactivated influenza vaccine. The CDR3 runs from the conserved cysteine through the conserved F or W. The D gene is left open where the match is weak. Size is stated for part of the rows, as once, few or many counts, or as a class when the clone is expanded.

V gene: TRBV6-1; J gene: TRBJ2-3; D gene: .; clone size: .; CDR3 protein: CASSGTGLFTDTQYF; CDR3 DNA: TGTGCCAGCAGTGGCACAGGGTTGTTTACAGATACGCAGTATTTT
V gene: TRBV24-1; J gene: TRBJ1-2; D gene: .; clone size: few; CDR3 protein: CATRTVNGYTF; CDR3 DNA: TGTGCCACACGGACAGTTAATGGCTACACCTTC
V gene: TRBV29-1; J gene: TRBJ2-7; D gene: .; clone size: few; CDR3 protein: CSVEEDRPTYEQYF; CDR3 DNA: TGCAGCGTTGAAGAGGACAGACCGACCTACGAGCAGTACTTC
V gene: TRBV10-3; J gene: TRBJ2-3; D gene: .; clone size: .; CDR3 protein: CAITHTPGDTQYF; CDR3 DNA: TGTGCCATCACTCATACACCTGGGGATACGCAGTATTTT
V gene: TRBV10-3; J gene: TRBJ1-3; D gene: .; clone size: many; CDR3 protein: CAITRPSGNTTYF; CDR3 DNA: TGTGCCATCACGAGACCCTCTGGAAACACCACATATTTT
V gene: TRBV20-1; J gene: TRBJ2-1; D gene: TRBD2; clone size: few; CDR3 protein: CSARDLGTSFYQFF; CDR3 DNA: TGCAGTGCTAGAGATCTCGGGACTAGCTTTTATCAGTTCTTC
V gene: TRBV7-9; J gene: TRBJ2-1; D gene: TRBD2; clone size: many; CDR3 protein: CASSLPRRLAGENEQFF; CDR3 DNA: TGTGCCAGCAGCTTGCCCCGAAGGCTAGCGGGAGAAAATGAGCAGTTCTTC
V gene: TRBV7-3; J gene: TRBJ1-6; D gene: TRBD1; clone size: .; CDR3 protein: CASSVTGSTPLHF; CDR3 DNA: TGTGCCAGCAGCGTGACAGGGAGTACACCCCTCCACTTT
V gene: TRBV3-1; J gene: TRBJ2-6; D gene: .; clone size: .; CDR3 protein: CASSHPTGQFGVGANVLTF; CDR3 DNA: TGTGCCAGCAGCCACCCCACCGGACAGTTCGGGGTTGGGGCCAACGTCCTGACTTTC
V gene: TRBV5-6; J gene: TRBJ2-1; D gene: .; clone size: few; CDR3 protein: CASSSEGRYDEQFF; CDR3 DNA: TGTGCCAGCAGCTCGGAGGGCCGATACGATGAGCAGTTCTTC
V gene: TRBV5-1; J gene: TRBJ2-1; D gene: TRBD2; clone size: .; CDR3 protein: CASSSELSGGIVF; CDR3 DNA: TGCGCCAGCAGCTCTGAGCTAAGCGGGGGAATTGTCTTC
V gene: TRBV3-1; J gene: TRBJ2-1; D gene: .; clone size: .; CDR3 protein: CASSRGGRNEQFF; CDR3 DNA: TGTGCCAGCAGCCGGGGGGGCCGCAATGAGCAGTTCTTC
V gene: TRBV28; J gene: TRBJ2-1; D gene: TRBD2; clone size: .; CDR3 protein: CASSPGLAYYNEQFF; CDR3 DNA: TGTGCCAGCAGCCCGGGACTAGCGTACTACAATGAGCAGTTCTTC
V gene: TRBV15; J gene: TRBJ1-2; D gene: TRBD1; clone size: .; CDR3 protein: CATSGWTGITYGYTF; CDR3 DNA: TGTGCCACCAGCGGATGGACAGGGATAACATATGGCTACACCTTC
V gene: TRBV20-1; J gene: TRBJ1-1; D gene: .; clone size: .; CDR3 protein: CSASQTGLTEAFF; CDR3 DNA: TGCAGTGCTTCACAAACAGGGTTAACTGAAGCTTTCTTT
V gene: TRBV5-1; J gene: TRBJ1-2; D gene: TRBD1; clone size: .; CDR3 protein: CASGGQGGYGYTF; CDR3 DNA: TGCGCCAGCGGTGGACAGGGTGGTTATGGCTACACCTTC
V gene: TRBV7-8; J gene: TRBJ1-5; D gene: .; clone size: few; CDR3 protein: CASSLVGGIRQPQHF; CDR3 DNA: TGTGCCAGCAGCTTAGTGGGGGGTATAAGACAGCCCCAGCATTTT
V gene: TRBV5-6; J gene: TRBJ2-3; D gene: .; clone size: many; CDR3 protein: CASSLGGPDTQYF; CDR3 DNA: TGTGCCAGCAGCTTGGGGGGCCCGGATACGCAGTATTTT
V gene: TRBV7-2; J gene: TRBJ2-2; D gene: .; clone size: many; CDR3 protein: CASSSNRVNTGELFF; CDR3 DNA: TGTGCCAGCAGCTCGAATCGCGTTAACACCGGGGAGCTGTTTTTT
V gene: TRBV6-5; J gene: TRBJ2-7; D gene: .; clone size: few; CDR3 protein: CASNTQGRVNEQYF; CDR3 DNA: TGTGCCAGCAATACTCAGGGACGGGTCAACGAGCAGTACTTC
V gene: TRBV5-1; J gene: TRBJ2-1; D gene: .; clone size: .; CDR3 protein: CASSPFVSSYNEQFF; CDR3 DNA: TGCGCCAGCAGCCCATTTGTAAGCTCCTACAATGAGCAGTTCTTC
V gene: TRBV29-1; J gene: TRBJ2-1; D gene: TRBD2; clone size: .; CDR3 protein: CSVASGTYNEQFF; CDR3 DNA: TGCAGCGTTGCTAGCGGGACTTACAATGAGCAGTTCTTC
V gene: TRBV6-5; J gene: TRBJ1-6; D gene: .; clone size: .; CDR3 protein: CASSYSSRVNSPLHF; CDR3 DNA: TGTGCCAGCAGTTACTCTTCTAGGGTGAATTCACCCCTCCACTTT
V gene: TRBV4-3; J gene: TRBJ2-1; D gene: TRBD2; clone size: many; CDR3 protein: CASSQGAGGLNEQFF; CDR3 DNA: TGCGCCAGCAGCCAAGGAGCGGGGGGGCTGAATGAGCAGTTCTTC
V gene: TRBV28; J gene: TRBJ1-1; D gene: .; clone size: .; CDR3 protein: CASSRIHGGPEAFF; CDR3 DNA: TGTGCCAGCAGTAGGATACATGGGGGACCTGAAGCTTTCTTT
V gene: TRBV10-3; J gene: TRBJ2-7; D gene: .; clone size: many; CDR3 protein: CAISGAESSYEQYF; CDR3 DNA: TGTGCCATCAGTGGGGCAGAATCTTCCTACGAGCAGTACTTC
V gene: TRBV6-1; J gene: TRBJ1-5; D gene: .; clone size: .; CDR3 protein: CASSRQGSSQPQHF; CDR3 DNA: TGTGCCAGCAGTCGCCAGGGGTCGAGCCAGCCCCAGCATTTT
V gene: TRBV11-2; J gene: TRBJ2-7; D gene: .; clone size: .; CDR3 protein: CASSQSPPPEQYF; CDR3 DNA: TGTGCCAGCAGCCAATCACCCCCGCCCGAGCAGTACTTC
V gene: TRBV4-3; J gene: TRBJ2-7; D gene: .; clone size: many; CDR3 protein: CASSQDAGPYEQYF; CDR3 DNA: TGCGCCAGCAGCCAAGATGCCGGACCCTACGAGCAGTACTTC
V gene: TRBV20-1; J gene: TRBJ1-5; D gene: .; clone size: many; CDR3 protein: CSAFPGTGNQPQHF; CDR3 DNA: TGCAGTGCTTTTCCCGGGACGGGGAATCAGCCCCAGCATTTT
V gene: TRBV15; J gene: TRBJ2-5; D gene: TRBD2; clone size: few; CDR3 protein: CATSRGVGLAGGGETQYF; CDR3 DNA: TGTGCCACCAGCAGAGGGGTTGGGCTAGCGGGAGGCGGAGAGACCCAGTACTTC
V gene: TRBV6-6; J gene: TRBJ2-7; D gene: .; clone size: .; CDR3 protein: CASSQTNKYEQYF; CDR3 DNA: TGTGCCAGCAGTCAGACGAACAAATACGAGCAGTACTTC
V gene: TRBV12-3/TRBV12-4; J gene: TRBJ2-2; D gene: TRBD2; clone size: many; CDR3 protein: CASSRSGVNTGELFF; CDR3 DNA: TGTGCCAGCAGCAGAAGCGGGGTAAACACCGGGGAGCTGTTTTTT
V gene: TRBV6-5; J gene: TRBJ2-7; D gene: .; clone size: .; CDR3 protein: CASTGSGYEQYF; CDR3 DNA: TGTGCCAGCACCGGGTCCGGCTACGAGCAGTACTTC
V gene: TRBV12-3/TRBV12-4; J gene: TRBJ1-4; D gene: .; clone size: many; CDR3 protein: CASSLARSEKLFF; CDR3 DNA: TGTGCCAGCAGTTTAGCTCGGAGTGAAAAACTGTTTTTT
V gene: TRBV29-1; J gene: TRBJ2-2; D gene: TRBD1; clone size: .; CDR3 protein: CSASPGTATGELFF; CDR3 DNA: TGCAGCGCATCCCCCGGGACAGCCACCGGGGAGCTGTTTTTT
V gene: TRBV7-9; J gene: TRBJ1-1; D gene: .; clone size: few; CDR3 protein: CASSPISGNTEAFF; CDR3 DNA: TGTGCCAGCAGCCCAATCTCAGGGAACACTGAAGCTTTCTTT
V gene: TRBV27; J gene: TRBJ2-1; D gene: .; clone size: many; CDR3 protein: CASSGGQSEQFF; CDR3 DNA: TGTGCCAGCAGTGGGGGTCAGAGTGAGCAGTTCTTC
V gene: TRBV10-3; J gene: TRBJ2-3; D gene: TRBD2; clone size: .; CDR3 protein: CAISEEGLAGTDTQYF; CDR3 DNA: TGTGCCATCAGTGAGGAGGGACTAGCGGGAACAGATACGCAGTATTTT
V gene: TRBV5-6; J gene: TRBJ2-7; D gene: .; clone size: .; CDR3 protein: CASSLVGQPYEQYF; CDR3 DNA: TGTGCCAGCAGCTTGGTAGGACAGCCCTACGAGCAGTACTTC
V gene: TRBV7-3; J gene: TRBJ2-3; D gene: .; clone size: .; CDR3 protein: CASSASPRDTDTQYF; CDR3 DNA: TGTGCCAGCAGCGCCAGCCCGAGGGATACAGATACGCAGTATTTT
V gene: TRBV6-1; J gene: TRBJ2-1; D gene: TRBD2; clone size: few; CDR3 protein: CASTLTGGFYNEQFF; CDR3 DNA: TGTGCCAGCACCCTAACGGGGGGGTTCTACAATGAGCAGTTCTTC
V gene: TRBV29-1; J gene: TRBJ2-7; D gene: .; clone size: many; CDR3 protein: CSVALSGYEQYF; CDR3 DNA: TGCAGCGTTGCGCTTAGCGGATACGAGCAGTACTTC
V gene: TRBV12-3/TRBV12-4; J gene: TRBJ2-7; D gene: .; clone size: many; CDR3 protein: CASSPGLVSYEQYF; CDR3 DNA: TGTGCCAGCAGTCCAGGTCTAGTAAGTTACGAGCAGTACTTC
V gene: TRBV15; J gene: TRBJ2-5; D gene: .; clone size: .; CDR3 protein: CATSANLGGRWAQYF; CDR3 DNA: TGTGCCACCAGTGCTAACCTCGGGGGCCGTTGGGCCCAGTACTTC
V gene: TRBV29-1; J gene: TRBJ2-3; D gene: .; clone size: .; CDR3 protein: CSASLSTDTQYF; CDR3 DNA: TGCAGCGCCTCCCTAAGCACAGATACGCAGTATTTT
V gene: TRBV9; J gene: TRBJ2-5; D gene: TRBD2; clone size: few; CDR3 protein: CASSELAGPPRTQYF; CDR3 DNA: TGTGCCAGCAGTGAACTAGCGGGACCCCCAAGGACCCAGTACTTC
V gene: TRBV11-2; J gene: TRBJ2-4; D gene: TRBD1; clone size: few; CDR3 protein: CASSPLTGGENIQYF; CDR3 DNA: TGTGCCAGCAGCCCCCTAACAGGGGGCGAGAACATTCAGTACTTC
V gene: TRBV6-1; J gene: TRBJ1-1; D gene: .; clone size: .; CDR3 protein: CASSVGTPLGSEAFF; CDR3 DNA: TGTGCCAGCAGTGTAGGGACACCTCTGGGGTCTGAAGCTTTCTTT
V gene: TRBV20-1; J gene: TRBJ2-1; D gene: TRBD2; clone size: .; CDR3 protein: CSADGTSRVNEQFF; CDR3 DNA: TGCAGTGCCGACGGGACTAGTAGGGTTAATGAGCAGTTCTTC
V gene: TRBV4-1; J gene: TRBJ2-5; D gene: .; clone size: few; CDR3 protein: CASSQVAGPEETQYF; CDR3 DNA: TGCGCCAGCAGCCAAGTGGCGGGGCCCGAAGAGACCCAGTACTTC
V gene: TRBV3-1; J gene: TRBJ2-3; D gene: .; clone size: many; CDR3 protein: CASSHKTDTQYF; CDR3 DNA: TGTGCCAGCAGCCACAAGACAGATACGCAGTATTTT
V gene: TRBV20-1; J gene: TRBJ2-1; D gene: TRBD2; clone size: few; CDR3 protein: CSGPSGAYNEQFF; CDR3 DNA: TGCAGTGGGCCCAGCGGGGCCTACAATGAGCAGTTCTTC
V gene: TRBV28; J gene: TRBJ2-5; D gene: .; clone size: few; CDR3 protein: CASSTPDNQETQYF; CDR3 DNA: TGTGCCAGCAGCACACCCGATAATCAAGAGACCCAGTACTTC